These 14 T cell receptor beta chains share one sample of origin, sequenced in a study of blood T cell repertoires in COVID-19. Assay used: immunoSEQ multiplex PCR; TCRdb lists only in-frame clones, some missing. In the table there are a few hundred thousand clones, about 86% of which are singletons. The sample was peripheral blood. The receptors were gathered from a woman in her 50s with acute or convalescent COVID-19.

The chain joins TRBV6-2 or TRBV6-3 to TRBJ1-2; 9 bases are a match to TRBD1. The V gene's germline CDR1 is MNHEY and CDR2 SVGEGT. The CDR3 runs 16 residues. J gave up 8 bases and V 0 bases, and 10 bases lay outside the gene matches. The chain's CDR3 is CASSYSPTGGGRGYTF. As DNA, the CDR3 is TGTGCCAGCAGTTACTCGCCTACAGGGGGCGGACGAGGCTACACCTTC.

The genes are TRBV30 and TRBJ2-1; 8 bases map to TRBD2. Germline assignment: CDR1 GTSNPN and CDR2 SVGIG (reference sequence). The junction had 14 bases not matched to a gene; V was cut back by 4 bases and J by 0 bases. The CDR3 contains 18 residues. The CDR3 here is CAWTSGTRGRGSYNEQFF. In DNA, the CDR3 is TGTGCCTGGACTTCCGGGACTAGAGGGAGGGGCTCCTACAATGAGCAGTTCTTC.

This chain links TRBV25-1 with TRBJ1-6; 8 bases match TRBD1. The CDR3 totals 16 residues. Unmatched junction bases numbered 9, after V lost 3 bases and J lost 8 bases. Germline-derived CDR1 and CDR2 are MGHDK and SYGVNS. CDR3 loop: CASSDPGQGRDSPLHF. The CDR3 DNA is TGTGCCAGCAGTGATCCCGGACAGGGTCGGGATTCACCCCTCCACTTT. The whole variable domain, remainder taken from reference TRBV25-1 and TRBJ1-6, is EADIYQTPRYLVIGTGKKITLECSQTMGHDKMYWYQQDPGMELHLIHYSYGVNSTEKGDLSSESTVSRIRTEHFPLTLESARPSHTSQYLCASSDPGQGRDSPLHFGNGTRLTVT.

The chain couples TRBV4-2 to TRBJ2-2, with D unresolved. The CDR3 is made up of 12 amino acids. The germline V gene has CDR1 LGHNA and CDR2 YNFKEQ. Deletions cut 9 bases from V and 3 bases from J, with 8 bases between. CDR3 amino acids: CASLEDTGELFF. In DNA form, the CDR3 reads TGTGCCAGTTTAGAAGACACCGGGGAGCTGTTTTTT.

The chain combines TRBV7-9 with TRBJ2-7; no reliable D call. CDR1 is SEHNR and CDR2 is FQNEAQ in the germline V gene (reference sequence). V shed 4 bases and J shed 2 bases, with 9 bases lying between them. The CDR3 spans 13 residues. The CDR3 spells CASSYTDPYEQYF. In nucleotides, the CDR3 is TGTGCCAGCAGCTACACAGACCCCTACGAGCAGTACTTC.

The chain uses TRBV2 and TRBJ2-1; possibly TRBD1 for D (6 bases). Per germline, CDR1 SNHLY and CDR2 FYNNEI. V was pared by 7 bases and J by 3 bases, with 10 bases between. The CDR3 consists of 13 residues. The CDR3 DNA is TGTGCCAGCAAACAGGGCTACTACAATGAGCAGTTCTTC. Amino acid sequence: CASKQGYYNEQFF.

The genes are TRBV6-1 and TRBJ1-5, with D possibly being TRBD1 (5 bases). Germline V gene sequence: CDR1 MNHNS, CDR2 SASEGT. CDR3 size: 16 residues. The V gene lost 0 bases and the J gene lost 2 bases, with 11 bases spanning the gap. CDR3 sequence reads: CASSEALGEGNQPQHF. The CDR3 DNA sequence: TGTGCCAGCAGTGAAGCGCTAGGGGAGGGCAATCAGCCCCAGCATTTT.

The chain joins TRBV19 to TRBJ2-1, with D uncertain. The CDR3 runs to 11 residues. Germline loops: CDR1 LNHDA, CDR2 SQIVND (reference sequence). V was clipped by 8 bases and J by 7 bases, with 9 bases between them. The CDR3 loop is CASSAWNEQFF. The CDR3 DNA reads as TGTGCCAGTTCCGCGTGGAATGAGCAGTTCTTC.

CDR3 DNA: TGTGCCACCAGCAGAGCGGGACTACCTGAGCAGTTCTTC. It is translated as CATSRAGLPEQFF. The V gene is TRBV15, the J gene TRBJ2-1; 7 positions match TRBD2. V was clipped by 1 base and J by 9 bases; unmatched bases: 3. The CDR3 extends over 13 amino acids. Germline values: CDR1 LNHNV, CDR2 YYDKDF (reference sequence).

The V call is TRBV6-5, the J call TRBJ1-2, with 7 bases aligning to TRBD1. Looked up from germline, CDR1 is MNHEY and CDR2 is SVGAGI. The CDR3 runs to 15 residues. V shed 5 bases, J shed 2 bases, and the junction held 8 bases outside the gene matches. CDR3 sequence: CASSLNRGRNYGYTF. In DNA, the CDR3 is TGTGCCAGCAGTCTTAACAGGGGCAGGAACTATGGCTACACCTTC.

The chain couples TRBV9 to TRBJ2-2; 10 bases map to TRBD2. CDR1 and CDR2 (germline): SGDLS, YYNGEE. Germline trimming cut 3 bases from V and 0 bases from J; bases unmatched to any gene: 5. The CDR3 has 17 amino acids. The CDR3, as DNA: TGTGCCAGCAGCGGGCCCCTAGCGGGAGCGAACACCGGGGAGCTGTTTTTT. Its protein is CASSGPLAGANTGELFF.

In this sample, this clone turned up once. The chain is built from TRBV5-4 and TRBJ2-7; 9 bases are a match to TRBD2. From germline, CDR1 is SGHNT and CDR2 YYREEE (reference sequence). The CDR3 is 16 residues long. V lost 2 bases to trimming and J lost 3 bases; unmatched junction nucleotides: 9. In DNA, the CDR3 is TGTGCCAGCAGCTTAAGGAGGGCGGGAGGGATCTACGAGCAGTACTTC. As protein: CASSLRRAGGIYEQYF.

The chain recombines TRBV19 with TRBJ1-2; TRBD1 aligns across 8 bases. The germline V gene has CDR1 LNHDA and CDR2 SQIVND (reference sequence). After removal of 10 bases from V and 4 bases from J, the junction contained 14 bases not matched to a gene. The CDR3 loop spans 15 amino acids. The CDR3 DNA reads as TGTGCCACCACCCCTCCGGACAGGGATAGCTATGGCTACACCTTC. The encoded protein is CATTPPDRDSYGYTF.

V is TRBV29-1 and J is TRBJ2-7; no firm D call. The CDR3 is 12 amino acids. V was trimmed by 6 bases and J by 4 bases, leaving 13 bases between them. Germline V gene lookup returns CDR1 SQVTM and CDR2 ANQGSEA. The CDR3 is CSVATPDYEQYF. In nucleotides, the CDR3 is TGCAGCGTCGCCACACCCGATTACGAGCAGTACTTC.